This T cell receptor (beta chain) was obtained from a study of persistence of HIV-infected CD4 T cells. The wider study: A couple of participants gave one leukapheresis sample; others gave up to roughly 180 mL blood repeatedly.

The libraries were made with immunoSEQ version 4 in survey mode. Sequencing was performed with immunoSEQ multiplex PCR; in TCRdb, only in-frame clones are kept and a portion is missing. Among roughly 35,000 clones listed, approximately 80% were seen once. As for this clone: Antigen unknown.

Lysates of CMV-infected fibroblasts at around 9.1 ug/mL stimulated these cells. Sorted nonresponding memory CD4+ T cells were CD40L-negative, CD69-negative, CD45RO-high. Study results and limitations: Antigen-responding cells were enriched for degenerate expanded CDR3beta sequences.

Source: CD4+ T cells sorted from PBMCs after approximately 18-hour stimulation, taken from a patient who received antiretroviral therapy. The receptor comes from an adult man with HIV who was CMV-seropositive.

Written as DNA, the CDR3 is TGTGCCTGGAGTGAAGGGGGGAATCAGCCCCAGCATTTT. Its translation is CAWSEGGNQPQHF. V usage is TRBV30 and J usage is TRBJ1-5; possible D gene TRBD1, 6 bases. Germline CDR1 GTSNPN, CDR2 SVGIG (reference sequence). The CDR3 is 13 amino acids. The V and J ends lost 1 base and 4 bases respectively, with 8 bases between them.